This T cell receptor (beta chain) was sequenced in a study of cytomegalovirus exposure and HLA in healthy donors. This clone has a handful of counts. Its specificity is not known. The study, taken as a whole, reports: CMV serostatus alone was available as immune exposure information.

Researchers ran the PCR with 60 Vbeta and 13 Jbeta primers. The table came from immunoSEQ multiplex PCR; TCRdb's copy has only in-frame clones and leaves some out. Here the sample spans under 200,000 clones, 60% to 85% being singletons. CDR1 is SGHAT, CDR2 FQNNGV, per germline. The germline V and J ends were trimmed by 2 bases and 5 bases, with 9 bases remaining between them. The CDR3 contains 13 residues. The source of this sequence is a woman aged 45-65 years in good health and CMV-seropositive. The chain employs TRBV11-2 and TRBJ2-5, with D maybe TRBD1 (5 bases). Sequenced input: PBMCs. The CDR3 here is CASSLRGSETQYF. DNA of the CDR3: TGTGCCAGCAGCTTAAGGGGTAGCGAGACCCAGTACTTC.